This note documents a single T cell receptor beta chain sequence. The record originates from a study of patients and donors after allogeneic stem cell transplantation. TCRdb re-called the RT-PCR reads with MiXCR, one entry per CDR3 protein. The sample shows 800,000 to 1,000,000 distinct CDR3 sequences, approximately 19% of them seen only once. The CDR3 has 14 residues. V shed 1 base and J shed 6 bases, with 12 bases lying between them. CDR1 and CDR2 (germline): LGHDT, YNNKEL (reference sequence). Sequencing was performed on blood, either unsorted or a sorted T cell fraction (not recorded which). The chain recombines TRBV3-1 with TRBJ1-2; D uncertain. The TCR sequence derives from a human donor who was either an allogeneic HSCT recipient or a stem cell or donor lymphocyte infusion donor (not recorded which). It is not recorded whose cells these are; they may come from a transplant donor. The CDR3 reads CASSQASGGHGYTF. The CDR3 coding sequence is TGTGCCAGCAGCCAAGCTTCTGGAGGGCATGGCTACACCTTC.